This T cell receptor beta chain derives from a study of molecular identifiers for immune sequencing clone quantification (dated by TCRdb to 2016 to 2019). Background for the entire study: In a replicate experiment, RNA from approximately 22,000 or 94,000 naive CD8 T cells was split into five aliquots, four of which were sequenced. The study was a methods study using CD8 T cells to benchmark molecular-identifier clustering-based TCR repertoire sequencing (MIDCIRS) and TCR RNA copy counting. Broader findings and caveats from the paper: When barcode sub-clustering was not used, chimeric consensus sequences inflated TCR diversity, with chimeras reaching as high as 47%. In CMV-specific effector cells, over 99% of molecules were held by clones above 20 RNA copies, whereas under 1% of molecules were held by such clones in naive cells. Modeling gave about 3.2 recovered TCR RNA copies per cell versus 7.5 to 10 by digital PCR, implying around 33% capture efficiency. Spiked-in Jurkat TCR RNA equivalent to a single cell was reported to be detectable even among 850,000 to 1,000,000 naive CD8 T cells. The naive libraries included spiked-in Jurkat TCR RNA (10 copies' worth), and this Jurkat TCR RNA is not part of the donor repertoire. Highly expanded clone sizes could be underestimated because identical TCR molecules may share a barcode.

Library generation was performed with PCR. The instrument given in TCRdb is Illumina HiSeq 4000. Preparation of bulk TCR libraries followed a previously described approach, with the TCR primers listed in Table S5. Purification of total RNA was performed with the Qiagen AllPrep DNA/RNA kit. Before analysis, reads from multiple sequencing runs of the same library were pooled. On the study's bioinformatics: Reads were retained only if their TCR constant sequence matched exactly, and those retained reads were trimmed to 150 nt and grouped according to their 12-nt molecular barcodes. Reads inside each barcode group were sub-clustered using a 15% Levenshtein threshold, and a quality-weighted consensus sequence was constructed for each RNA molecule. Non-functional sequences were discarded, and so were lower-count sequences lying one edit away from another sequence. Barcode sub-clusters with fewer than 20% of the maximum read count were removed, based on fitting two negative binomial distributions. The public reads were reprocessed in TCRdb via fastp at Q25 and MiXCR, keeping in-frame beta chains. Every entry covers one CDR3 protein and lists the most common genes and DNA from its rows. The V and J calls, along with clone size, are taken from TCRdb and not from the paper's own processing. Recorded for this sample are 300,000 to 400,000 distinct CDR3 sequences; about a fifth of them occurred a single time. The top ten clones comprise approximately 0.8% of the sample.

Libraries of naive CD8 T cells were built from 20,000 to 1,000,000 sorted cells, with 10%, 30% or 50% of the purified RNA used. On a BD FACSAria II, naive CD8 T cells were FACS-sorted as CD8+CD4-CCR7+CD45RA+ and collected into RLT Plus buffer. Around 11 TCR copies' worth of Jurkat RNA were spiked into roughly 20,000-1,000,000 naive CD8 T cell samples to test detection sensitivity. Enrichment of CD8 T cells was done with RosetteSep CD8+ T Cell Enrichment Cocktail plus Ficoll-Paque, and ACK red cell lysis came afterward. This clonotype has a count of ten or more. It has no known antigen specificity. Within one base of it there is no much larger clone, and no base qualities were kept. The source material was naive CD8+ T cells from blood, with Jurkat cell RNA spiked in. The cell subset or site label for this specimen denotes: FACS-sorted CD8+CD4-CCR7+CD45RA+ naive T cells. This receptor was obtained from a human donor in good health. Some libraries in this study had Jurkat cell RNA spiked in.

CDR3 sequence: CASSHDSYEQYF. The nucleotide sequence is given as TGTGCCAGCAGCCATGACTCCTACGAGCAGTACTTC. The chain is encoded by TRBV28 joined to TRBJ2-7; the D gene cannot be named for sure. V was cut back by 6 bases and J by 0 bases, leaving a gap of 6 bases between them. The cysteine opens and the phenylalanine closes a CDR3 of 12 amino acids. The DNA shown is the 36-base CDR3, in frame from base 1. From a lookup of the germline V gene, CDR1 and CDR2 are MDHEN and SYDVKM.